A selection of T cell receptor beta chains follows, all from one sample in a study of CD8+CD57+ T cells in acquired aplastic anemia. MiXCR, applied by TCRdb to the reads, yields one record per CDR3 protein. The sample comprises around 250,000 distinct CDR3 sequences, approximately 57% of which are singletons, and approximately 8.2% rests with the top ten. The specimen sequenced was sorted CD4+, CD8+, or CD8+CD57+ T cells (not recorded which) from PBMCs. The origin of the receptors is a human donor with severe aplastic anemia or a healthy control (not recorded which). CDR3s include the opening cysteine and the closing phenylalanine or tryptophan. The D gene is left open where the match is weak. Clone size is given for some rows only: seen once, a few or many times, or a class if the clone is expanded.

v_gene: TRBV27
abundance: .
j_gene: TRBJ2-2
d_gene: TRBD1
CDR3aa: CASSLLTGADGELFF
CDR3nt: TGTGCCAGCAGTTTATTAACAGGGGCGGACGGGGAGCTGTTTTTT

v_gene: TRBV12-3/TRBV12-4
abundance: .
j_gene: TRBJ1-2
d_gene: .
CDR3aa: CASSSQTKGLDGYTF
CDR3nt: TGTGCCAGCAGTTCGCAGACTAAGGGGCTTGATGGCTACACCTTC

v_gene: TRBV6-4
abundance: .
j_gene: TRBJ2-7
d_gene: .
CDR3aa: CASSDRVVYEQYF
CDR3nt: TGTGCCAGCAGTGACAGGGTAGTTTACGAGCAGTACTTC

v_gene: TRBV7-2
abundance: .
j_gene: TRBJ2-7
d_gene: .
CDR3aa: CASIGETSYEQYF
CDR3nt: TGTGCCAGCATTGGGGAGACCTCCTACGAGCAGTACTTC

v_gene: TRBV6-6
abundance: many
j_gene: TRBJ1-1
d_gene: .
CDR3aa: CASSYPVTEAFF
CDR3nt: TGTGCCAGCAGTTATCCAGTCACTGAAGCTTTCTTT

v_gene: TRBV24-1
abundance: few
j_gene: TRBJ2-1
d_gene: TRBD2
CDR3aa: CATSDGTLAGGGEQFF
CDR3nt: TGTGCCACCAGTGATGGGACACTAGCGGGGGGAGGTGAGCAGTTCTTC

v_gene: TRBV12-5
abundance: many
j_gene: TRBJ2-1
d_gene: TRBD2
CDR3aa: CASGPRTSASGDEQFF
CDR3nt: TGTGCTAGTGGTCCCCGGACTAGCGCCTCAGGGGATGAGCAGTTCTTC

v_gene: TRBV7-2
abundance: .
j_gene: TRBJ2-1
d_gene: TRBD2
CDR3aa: CASSLGRRLAGGRNEQFF
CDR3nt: TGTGCCAGCAGCTTAGGTCGTCGACTAGCGGGGGGTCGGAATGAGCAGTTCTTC

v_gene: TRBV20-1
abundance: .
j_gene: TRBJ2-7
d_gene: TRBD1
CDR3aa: CSAPDRDYEQYF
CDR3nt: TGCAGTGCTCCGGACAGGGACTACGAGCAGTACTTC

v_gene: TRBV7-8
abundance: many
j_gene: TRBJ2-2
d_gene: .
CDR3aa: CASSLLGRNTGELFF
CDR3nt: TGTGCCAGCAGCTTACTAGGAAGGAACACCGGGGAGCTGTTTTTT

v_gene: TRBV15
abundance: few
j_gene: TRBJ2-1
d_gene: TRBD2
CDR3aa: CATSRGTSGRVNEQFF
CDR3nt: TGTGCCACCAGCAGGGGGACTAGCGGGAGGGTTAATGAGCAGTTCTTC

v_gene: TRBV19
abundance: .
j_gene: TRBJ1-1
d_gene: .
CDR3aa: CASLGKRALNTEAFF
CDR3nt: TGTGCCAGTCTGGGTAAGAGGGCCTTGAACACTGAAGCTTTCTTT

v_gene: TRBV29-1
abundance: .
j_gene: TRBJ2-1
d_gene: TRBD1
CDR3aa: CSVYLLRDSHNERFF
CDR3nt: TGCAGCGTTTATCTGCTTCGGGACAGCCACAATGAGCGGTTCTTC

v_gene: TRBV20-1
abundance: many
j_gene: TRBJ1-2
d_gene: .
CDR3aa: CSAFPLGGNYGYTF
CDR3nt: TGCAGTGCTTTCCCGTTGGGGGGGAACTATGGCTACACCTTC

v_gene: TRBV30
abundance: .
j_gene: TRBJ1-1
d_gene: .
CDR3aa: CAWVRGETWNTGAFF
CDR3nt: TGTGCCTGGGTAAGGGGGGAAACTTGGAACACTGGAGCTTTCTTT

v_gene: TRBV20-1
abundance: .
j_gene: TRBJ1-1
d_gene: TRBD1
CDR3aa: CSARTGGGRGSKAFF
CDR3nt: TGCAGTGCCAGGACAGGGGGCGGACGGGGGTCGAAAGCTTTCTTT

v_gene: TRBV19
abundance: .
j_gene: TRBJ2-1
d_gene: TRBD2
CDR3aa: CASSLGGSGINEQFF
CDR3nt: TGTGCCAGTAGTCTCGGAGGTAGCGGGATCAATGAGCAGTTCTTC

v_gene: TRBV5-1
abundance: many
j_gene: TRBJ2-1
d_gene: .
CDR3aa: CASTLGDEQFF
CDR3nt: TGCGCCAGCACCTTAGGGGATGAGCAGTTCTTC

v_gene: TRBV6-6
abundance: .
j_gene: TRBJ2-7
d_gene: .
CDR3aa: CASSYRGEYEQYF
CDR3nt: TGTGCCAGCAGTTACCGTGGGGAGTACGAGCAGTACTTC

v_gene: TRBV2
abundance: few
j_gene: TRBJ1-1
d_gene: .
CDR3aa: CASIAQNTEAFF
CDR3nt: TGTGCCAGCATAGCCCAGAACACTGAAGCTTTCTTT

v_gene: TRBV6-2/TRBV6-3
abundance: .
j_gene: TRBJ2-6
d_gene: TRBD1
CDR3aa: CATRTGGLSGANVMTF
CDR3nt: TGTGCCACCCGGACAGGGGGCCTCTCTGGGGCCAACGTCATGACTTTC

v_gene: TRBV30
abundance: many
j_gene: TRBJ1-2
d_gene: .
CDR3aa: CAWSVRSRAVYGYTF
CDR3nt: TGTGCCTGGAGTGTACGGTCTCGGGCGGTCTATGGCTACACCTTC

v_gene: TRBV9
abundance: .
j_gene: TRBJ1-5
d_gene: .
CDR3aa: CASSVVGRGGSETQHF
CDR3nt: TGTGCCAGCAGCGTAGTGGGACGGGGGGGCTCAGAGACCCAGCATTTT

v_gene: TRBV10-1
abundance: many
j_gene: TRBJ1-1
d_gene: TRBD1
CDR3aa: CASSDSPGQGPLPEAFF
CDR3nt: TGCGCCAGCAGTGACTCACCGGGACAGGGACCATTGCCTGAAGCTTTCTTT

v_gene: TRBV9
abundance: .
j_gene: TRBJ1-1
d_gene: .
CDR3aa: CASSVGRVNTEAFF
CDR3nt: TGTGCCAGCAGCGTAGGCAGGGTGAACACTGAAGCTTTCTTT

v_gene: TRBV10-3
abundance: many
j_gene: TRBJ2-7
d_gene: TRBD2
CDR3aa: CAIRMGLAGEEQYF
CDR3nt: TGTGCCATCAGGATGGGACTAGCGGGGGAAGAGCAGTACTTC

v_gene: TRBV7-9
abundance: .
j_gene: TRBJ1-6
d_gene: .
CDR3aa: CASRRGGPNSPLHF
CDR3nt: TGTGCCAGCAGGCGTGGGGGCCCGAATTCACCCCTCCACTTT

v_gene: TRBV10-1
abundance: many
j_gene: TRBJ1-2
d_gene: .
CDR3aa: CASRRGSYTF
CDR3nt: TGCGCCAGCAGGAGGGGGAGCTACACCTTC

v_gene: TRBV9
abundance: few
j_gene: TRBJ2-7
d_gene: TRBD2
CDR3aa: CASSAGLAGGNEQYF
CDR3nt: TGTGCCAGCAGCGCCGGACTAGCGGGGGGTAACGAGCAGTACTTC

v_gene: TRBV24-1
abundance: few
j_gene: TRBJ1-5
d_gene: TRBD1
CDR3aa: CATSDQGQVSNQPQHF
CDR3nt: TGTGCCACCAGTGATCAAGGACAGGTGAGCAATCAGCCCCAGCATTTT

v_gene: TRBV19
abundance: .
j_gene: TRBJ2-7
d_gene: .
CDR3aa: CASSMGYEQYF
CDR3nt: TGTGCCAGTAGTATGGGGTACGAGCAGTACTTC